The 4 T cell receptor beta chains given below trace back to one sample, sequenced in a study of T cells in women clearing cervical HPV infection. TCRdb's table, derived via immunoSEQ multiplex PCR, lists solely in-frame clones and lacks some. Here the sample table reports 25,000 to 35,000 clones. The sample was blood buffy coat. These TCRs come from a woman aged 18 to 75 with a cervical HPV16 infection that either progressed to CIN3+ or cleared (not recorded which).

CDR3 amino acids: CASQAGGTYNEQFF. CDR3 DNA, as far as it was read: TGTGCCAGTCAGGCGGGGGGAACTTACAATGAG. This chain connects TRBV19 to TRBJ2-1, with 8 nucleotides matching TRBD2. The read gets to within 3 residues of the CDR3 end, and the germline J gene fills in the rest. Trimming cost V 8 bases and J 4 bases; bases outside gene matches: 7. Germline CDR1 is LNHDA and CDR2 is SQIVND (reference sequence). The CDR3 contains 14 residues.

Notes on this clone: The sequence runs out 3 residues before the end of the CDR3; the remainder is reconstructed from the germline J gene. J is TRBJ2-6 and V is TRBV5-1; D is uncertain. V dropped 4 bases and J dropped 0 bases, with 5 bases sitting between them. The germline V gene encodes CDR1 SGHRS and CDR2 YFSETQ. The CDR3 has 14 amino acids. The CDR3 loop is CASSASSGANVLTF. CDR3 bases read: TGCGCCAGCAGCGCGAGCTCTGGGGCCAACGTC.

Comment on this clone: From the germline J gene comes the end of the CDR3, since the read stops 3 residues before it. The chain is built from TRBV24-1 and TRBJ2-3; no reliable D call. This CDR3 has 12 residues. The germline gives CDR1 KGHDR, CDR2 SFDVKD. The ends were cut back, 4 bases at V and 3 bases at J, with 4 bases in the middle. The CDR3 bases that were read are TGTGCCACCAGTGAATTAACAGATACG. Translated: CATSELTDT. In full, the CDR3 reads CATSELTDTQYF.

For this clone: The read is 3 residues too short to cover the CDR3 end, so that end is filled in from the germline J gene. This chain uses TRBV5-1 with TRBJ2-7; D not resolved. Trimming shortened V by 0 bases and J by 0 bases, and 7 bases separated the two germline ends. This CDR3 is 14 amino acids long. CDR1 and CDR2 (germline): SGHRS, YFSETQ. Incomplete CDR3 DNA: TGCGCCAGCAGCTTGGATCCAGACTCCTACGAG. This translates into CASSLDPDSYE. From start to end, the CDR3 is CASSLDPDSYEQYF.